This T cell receptor (beta chain) stems from a study of blood T cell repertoires in COVID-19. In germline, CDR1 is SQVTM, CDR2 ANQGSEA. The ends were cut back, 4 bases at V and 2 bases at J, with 14 bases in the middle. This CDR3 spans 14 amino acids. Original analysis: Reference gene primer amplification yielded estimated nucleated cell counts. Libraries were prepared by immunoSEQ multiplex PCR; TCRdb keeps only in-frame clonotypes and omits some of them. V and J calls and clone size follow that table, whereas D and trimming were derived from the DNA. The table has around 360,000 clones, 87% seen once.

This sequence was found in a young woman who had recovered from COVID-19. Sequences were obtained from PBMCs or T cells enriched from blood (not recorded which). This sequence joins TRBV29-1 and TRBJ1-1; a possible D gene is TRBD1 (5 bases). This CDR3 reads CSVVAKGVNTEAFF. For the CDR3, the DNA is TGCAGCGTTGTCGCAAAAGGGGTCAACACTGAAGCTTTCTTT.